The entry below gives a single T cell receptor beta chain sequence along with its context. The same CDR3 arises from other DNA sequences in this sample as well. These data belong to a study of shared clonotypes between healthy human individuals. Study summary: A couple of female and three male donors aged 18 to 49 were enrolled.

Trimming took 6 bases from V and 6 from J; bases not matched to a gene: 4. The germline gives CDR1 MNHEY, CDR2 SMNVEV (reference sequence). The CDR3 totals 14 residues. Here immunoSEQ multiplex PCR was the method, and the copy in TCRdb shows in-frame clones only, minus some. The sample has around 1,000,000 clones, approximately 77% seen once. The chain couples TRBV27 to TRBJ2-3; TRBD2 aligns across 12 bases. The TCR sequence derives from a man in his late teens or twenties in good health. Some clones in this sample may be carry-over from other donors' samples. Sequencing used memory CD4+ T cells from PBMCs. As to subset: CD45RA-negative fraction. CDR3 amino acids: CASSPLAGGDTQYF. Here the CDR3 DNA reads TGTGCCAGCAGCCCACTAGCGGGAGGTGATACGCAGTATTTT.